Reported below is one TCR beta chain. What it binds is unknown. This specimen comes from a study of shared clonotypes between healthy human individuals. Looking at the study overall: Donors had three CD4 naive, three CD4 memory, two CD8 naive and one CD8 memory plate apiece.

Assay used: immunoSEQ multiplex PCR; TCRdb lists only in-frame clones, some missing. The sample has fewer than 1 million clones; 95% to 97% are singletons. Naive CD8 cells lacked CD45RO, underwent positive selection for CCR7 and left out terminally differentiated effector memory CD45RA+ cells. Study donors comprised healthy, HIV-negative adults devoid of recent acute infection or vaccination. Study-level findings and limits: With a handful of donors compared, roughly 4.9% of naive CD4 clonotypes were shared. Non-shared clonotypes showed lower generation probabilities than clonotypes common to all four donors.

Germline V lookup: CDR1 SEHNR, CDR2 FQNEAQ (reference sequence). The CDR3 length is 15 residues. Trimming took off 4 bases at V and 5 bases at J, with 18 bases between the two ends. This clonotype originated in a man younger than 45 in good health. Sequenced sample: naive CD8+ T cells sorted from blood. The gene calls are TRBV7-9 and TRBJ2-7, with D possibly being TRBD1 (6 bases). The CDR3 DNA is TGTGCCAGCAGCTATAGAGGGGGACATCATGACGAGCAGTACTTC. Translated, it gives CASSYRGGHHDEQYF. Full variable domain (rest looked up from reference TRBV7-9 and TRBJ2-7): DTGVSQNPRHKITKRGQNVTFRCDPISEHNRLYWYRQTLGQGPEFLTYFQNEAQLEKSRLLSDRFSAERPKGSFSTLEIQRTEQGDSAMYLCASSYRGGHHDEQYFGPGTRLTVT.